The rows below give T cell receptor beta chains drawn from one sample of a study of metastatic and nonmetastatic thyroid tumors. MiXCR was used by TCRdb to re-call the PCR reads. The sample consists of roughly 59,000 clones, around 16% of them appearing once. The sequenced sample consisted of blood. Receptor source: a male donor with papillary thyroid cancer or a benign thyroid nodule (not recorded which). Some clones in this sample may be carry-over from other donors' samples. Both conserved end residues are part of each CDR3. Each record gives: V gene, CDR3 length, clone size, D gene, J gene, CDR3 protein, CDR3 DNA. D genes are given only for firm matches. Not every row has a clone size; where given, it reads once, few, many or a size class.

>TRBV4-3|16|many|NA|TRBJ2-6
CASSQDGGTGANVLTF
TGCGCCAGCAGCCAAGATGGAGGGACTGGGGCCAACGTCCTGACTTTC
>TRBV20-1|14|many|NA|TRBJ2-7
CSAPPSGVAYEQYF
TGCAGTGCCCCCCCTTCGGGGGTAGCCTACGAGCAGTACTTC
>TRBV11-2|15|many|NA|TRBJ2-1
CASSFYLTDNNEQFF
TGTGCCAGCAGCTTTTATTTAACAGACAACAATGAGCAGTTCTTC
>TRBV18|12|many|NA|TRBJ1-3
CASSPQGNTIYF
TGTGCCAGCTCACCACAGGGAAACACCATATATTTT
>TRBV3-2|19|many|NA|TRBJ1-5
CASSPGGVGQEGGNQPQHF
TGTGCCAGCAGCCCAGGGGGGGTCGGACAGGAAGGAGGCAATCAGCCCCAGCATTTT
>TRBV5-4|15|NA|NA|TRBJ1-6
CASSAQTGSGSPLHF
TGTGCCAGCAGCGCTCAAACAGGGTCGGGATCACCCCTCCACTTT
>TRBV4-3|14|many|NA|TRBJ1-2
CASSRDGGGYGYTF
TGCGCCAGCAGCCGAGACGGGGGGGGCTATGGCTACACCTTC
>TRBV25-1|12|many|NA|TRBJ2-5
CASSEAWETQYF
TGTGCCAGCAGTGAGGCGTGGGAGACCCAGTACTTC
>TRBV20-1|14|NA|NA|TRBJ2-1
CSARGPPRANEQFF
TGCAGTGCTAGGGGGCCGCCCCGGGCCAATGAGCAGTTCTTC
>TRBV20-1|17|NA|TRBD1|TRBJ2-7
CSAVFQGTGIFSYEQYF
TGCAGTGCTGTCTTTCAGGGGACAGGGATTTTCTCCTACGAGCAGTACTTC
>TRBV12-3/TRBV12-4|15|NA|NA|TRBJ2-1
CASSLEVFVDNERFF
TGTGCCAGCAGTTTAGAGGTGTTTGTGGACAATGAGCGGTTCTTC
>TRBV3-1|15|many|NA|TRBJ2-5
CASSQVISVQETQYF
TGTGCCAGCAGCCAAGTCATCAGCGTCCAAGAGACCCAGTACTTC
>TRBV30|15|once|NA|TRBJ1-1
CAWSVDCAMNTEAFF
TGTGCCTGGAGTGTGGATTGCGCCATGAACACTGAAGCTTTCTTT
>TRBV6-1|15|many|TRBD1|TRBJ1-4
CASSPGGTGNEKLFF
TGTGCCAGCAGTCCAGGGGGGACAGGGAATGAAAAACTGTTTTTT